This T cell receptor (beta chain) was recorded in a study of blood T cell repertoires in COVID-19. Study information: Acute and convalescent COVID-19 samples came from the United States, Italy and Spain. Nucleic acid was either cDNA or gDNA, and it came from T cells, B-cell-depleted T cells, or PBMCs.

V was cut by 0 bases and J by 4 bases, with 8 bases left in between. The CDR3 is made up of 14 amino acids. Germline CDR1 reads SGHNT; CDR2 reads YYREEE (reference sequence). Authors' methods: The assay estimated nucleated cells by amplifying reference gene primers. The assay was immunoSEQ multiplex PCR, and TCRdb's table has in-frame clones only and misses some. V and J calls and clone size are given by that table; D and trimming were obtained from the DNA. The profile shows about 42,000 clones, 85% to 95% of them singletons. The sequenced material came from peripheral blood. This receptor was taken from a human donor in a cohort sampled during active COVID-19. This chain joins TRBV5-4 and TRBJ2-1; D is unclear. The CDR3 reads CASSLGHAYNEQFF. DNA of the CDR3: TGTGCCAGCAGCTTGGGACACGCTTACAATGAGCAGTTCTTC.